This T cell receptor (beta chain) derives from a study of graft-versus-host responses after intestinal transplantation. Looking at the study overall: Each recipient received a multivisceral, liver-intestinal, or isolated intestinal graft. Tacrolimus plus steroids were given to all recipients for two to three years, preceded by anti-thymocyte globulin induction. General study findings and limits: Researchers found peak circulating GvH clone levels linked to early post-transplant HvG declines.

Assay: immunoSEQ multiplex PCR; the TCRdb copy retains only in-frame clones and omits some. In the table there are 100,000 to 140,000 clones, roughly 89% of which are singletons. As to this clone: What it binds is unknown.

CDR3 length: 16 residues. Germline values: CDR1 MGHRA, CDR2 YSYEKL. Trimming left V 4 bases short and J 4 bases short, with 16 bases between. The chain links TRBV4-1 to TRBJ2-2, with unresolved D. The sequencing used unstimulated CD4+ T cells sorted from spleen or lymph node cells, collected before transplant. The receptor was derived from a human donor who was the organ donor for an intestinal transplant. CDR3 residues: CASSPGPASSTGELFF. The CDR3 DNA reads TGCGCCAGCAGCCCTGGTCCCGCGAGTTCCACCGGGGAGCTGTTTTTT.